A selection of T cell receptor beta chains follows, all from one sample in a study of control samples from healthy donors and cancer patients. This table comes from immunoSEQ multiplex PCR, and its TCRdb copy is limited to in-frame clones, with some not included. The sample carries over 150,000 clones, approximately 92% recorded once. The specimen sequenced was blood. These receptors all come from a man in his late teens or twenties in good health. Each CDR3 is given with its conserved first and last residue. The D gene is left open where the match is weak. Clone size is given for some rows only: seen once, a few or many times, or a class if the clone is expanded.

.	TRBJ1-2	TRBV19	TRBD1	CASSPRDGTGYGYTF	TGTGCCAGTAGTCCCCGGGACGGGACAGGCTATGGCTACACCTTC
.	TRBJ1-3	TRBV5-1	TRBD1	CASSPGQGDSGNTIYF	TGCGCCAGCAGCCCGGGACAGGGAGACTCTGGAAACACCATATATTTT
.	TRBJ2-7	TRBV10-3	.	CAISERTAYEQYF	TGTGCCATCAGTGAGCGTACAGCCTACGAGCAGTACTTC
.	TRBJ1-3	TRBV27	.	CASSRVGGNTIYF	TGTGCCAGCAGCAGGGTAGGCGGAAACACCATATATTTT
.	TRBJ2-7	TRBV29-1	.	CSVEDGFGYEQYF	TGCAGCGTTGAAGATGGGTTCGGGTACGAGCAGTACTTC
.	TRBJ1-2	TRBV14	TRBD1	CASSQAWTGRLYGYTF	TGTGCCAGCAGCCAAGCATGGACAGGGAGGCTCTATGGCTACACCTTC
.	TRBJ2-5	TRBV30	.	CAWSQGRQTQYF	TGTGCCTGGAGTCAAGGGCGACAGACCCAGTACTTC
.	TRBJ2-7	TRBV15	.	CATSRGSTVVTYEQYF	TGTGCCACCAGCAGAGGTTCAACAGTTGTAACCTACGAGCAGTACTTC
.	TRBJ1-1	TRBV5-1	TRBD1	CASTRDRNTEAFF	TGCGCCAGCACCAGGGACAGGAACACTGAAGCTTTCTTT
.	TRBJ1-6	TRBV30	.	CAWSVGTIDSPLHF	TGTGCCTGGAGTGTCGGGACCATCGATTCACCCCTCCACTTT
.	TRBJ2-1	TRBV12-3/TRBV12-4	.	CASSFTGYEQFF	TGTGCCAGCAGTTTTACAGGATATGAGCAGTTCTTC
.	TRBJ2-3	TRBV29-1	.	CSVKGSSVGTDTQYF	TGCAGCGTTAAGGGCTCCTCAGTCGGCACAGATACGCAGTATTTT
.	TRBJ2-1	TRBV24-1	TRBD1	CATSEPDRVKQFF	TGTGCCACCAGTGAACCCGACAGGGTTAAGCAGTTCTTC
.	TRBJ1-1	TRBV3-1/TRBV3-2	.	CASSQDSANTEAFF	TGTGCCAGCAGCCAAGATTCCGCGAACACTGAAGCTTTCTTT
.	TRBJ1-1	TRBV30	.	CAWSEGLTVTEAFF	TGTGCCTGGAGTGAGGGGCTGACGGTGACTGAAGCTTTCTTT
.	TRBJ1-2	TRBV6-5	.	CASREGGTLSYGYTF	TGTGCCAGCAGAGAGGGTGGGACGCTGAGCTATGGCTACACCTTC
.	TRBJ1-2	TRBV19	.	CASSSGGYGYGYTF	TGTGCCAGTAGTTCGGGGGGTTACGGATATGGCTACACCTTC
.	TRBJ1-1	TRBV28	.	CASPPVWVDRNTEAFF	TGTGCCAGCCCCCCAGTTTGGGTCGACAGGAACACTGAAGCTTTCTTT
.	TRBJ2-7	TRBV30	TRBD2	CAWNKIAGQLYEQYF	TGTGCCTGGAATAAGATAGCGGGACAACTCTACGAGCAGTACTTC
.	TRBJ1-1	TRBV6-2/TRBV6-3	.	CASSKTPQGEAFF	TGTGCCAGCAGTAAGACCCCGCAGGGTGAAGCTTTCTTT
few	TRBJ1-2	TRBV3-1/TRBV3-2	TRBD1	CASSPGQRGDGYTF	TGTGCCAGCAGCCCGGGACAGCGAGGGGATGGCTACACCTTC
.	TRBJ1-2	TRBV10-3	TRBD1	CAISESRERQGQILF	TGTGCCATCAGTGAGTCCCGCGAAAGACAGGGCCAGATCCTCTTC
.	TRBJ2-5	TRBV5-6	.	CASSWESGLRETQYF	TGTGCCAGCAGCTGGGAGTCAGGGTTACGAGAGACCCAGTACTTC
.	TRBJ1-1	TRBV6-6	.	CASRDGGRDEAFF	TGTGCCAGCCGGGATGGGGGGCGAGATGAAGCTTTCTTT
.	TRBJ2-7	TRBV28	.	CASSLGVIGTYEQYF	TGTGCCAGCAGTTTAGGGGTTATAGGAACCTACGAGCAGTACTTC
.	TRBJ2-2	TRBV7-2	.	CASSPFSGDTGELFF	TGTGCCAGCAGCCCCTTCTCCGGGGACACCGGGGAGCTGTTTTTT
.	TRBJ1-4	TRBV19	.	CASSLRGGTNEKLFF	TGTGCCAGTAGTCTCCGGGGCGGAACTAATGAAAAACTGTTTTTT
.	TRBJ1-1	TRBV3-1/TRBV3-2	.	CASSQYTEAFF	TGTGCCAGCAGCCAATACACTGAAGCTTTCTTT
.	TRBJ2-1	TRBV5-1	.	CASSLIPSNEQFF	TGCGCCAGCAGCCTAATCCCGTCCAATGAGCAGTTCTTC
.	TRBJ1-4	TRBV5-4	.	CASSRGSGTANEKLFF	TGTGCCAGCAGCCGAGGTTCCGGGACGGCTAATGAAAAACTGTTTTTT
.	TRBJ1-4	TRBV3-1/TRBV3-2	TRBD1	CASSPWDRKNEKLFF	TGTGCCAGCAGCCCCTGGGACAGGAAAAATGAAAAACTGTTTTTT
.	TRBJ1-3	TRBV9	.	CGSSVDPLDARSGNTIYF	TGTGGCAGCAGCGTAGATCCCTTGGACGCCCGCTCTGGAAACACCATATATTTT
.	TRBJ1-3	TRBV5-1	.	CASSLDGRVGNTIYF	TGCGCCAGCAGCTTGGACGGGAGGGTAGGAAACACCATATATTTT
few	TRBJ1-2	TRBV28	.	CASSLVGANTNYGYTF	TGTGCCAGCAGTTTGGTAGGGGCAAATACTAACTATGGCTACACCTTC
.	TRBJ2-1	TRBV9	.	CASSVGEGSSYNEQFF	TGTGCCAGCAGCGTAGGTGAAGGGAGCTCCTACAATGAGCAGTTCTTC
.	TRBJ2-7	TRBV15	.	CATLTSPGNAYEQYF	TGTGCCACCTTAACCTCTCCGGGCAACGCCTACGAGCAGTACTTC
once	TRBJ1-1	TRBV5-6	.	CASSLRGRDTEAFF	TGTGCCAGCAGCTTAAGGGGGAGAGACACTGAAGCTTTCTTT
.	TRBJ2-3	TRBV5-5	.	CASSSRGGPIVTDTQYF	TGTGCCAGCAGCTCCAGGGGGGGCCCGATAGTAACAGATACGCAGTATTTT
.	TRBJ1-3	TRBV7-2	TRBD1	CASSSSGQGENTIYF	TGTGCCAGCAGCTCCTCTGGACAGGGGGAAAACACCATATATTTT
once	TRBJ1-4	TRBV14	.	CASSHTSEKLFF	TGTGCCAGCAGCCATACCAGTGAAAAACTGTTTTTT
.	TRBJ2-3	TRBV12-3/TRBV12-4	.	CASSLTADTQYF	TGTGCCAGCAGTTTAACGGCAGATACGCAGTATTTT